These 3 T cell receptor beta chains came from one sample sequenced in a study of metastatic and nonmetastatic thyroid tumors. The entire patient cohort was treatment-naive prior to thyroid surgery. TCRdb re-clonotyped the PCR reads through MiXCR. The sample carries 10,000 to 12,000 clones, 35% to 45% recorded once. Specimen: tumor tissue. The receptors were gathered from a female donor with papillary thyroid cancer or a benign thyroid nodule (not recorded which). Some clones in this sample may be carry-over from other donors' samples.

The chain employs TRBV4-1 and TRBJ1-1; the D gene is possibly TRBD1 (6 bases). The CDR3 totals 15 residues. V shed 4 bases and J shed 5 bases, with 17 bases lying between them. In germline, CDR1 is MGHRA, CDR2 YSYEKL. CDR3 sequence: CASSLPVRGKTEAFF. CDR3 coding DNA: TGCGCCAGCAGCCTTCCGGTCAGGGGAAAGACTGAAGCTTTCTTT.

By share of the sample, this clone is medium-sized (0.01 to 0.1%). The CDR3 nucleotides read TGTGCCAGCAGCTTGGAGAGAAGTTCAACCCACGAGCAGTACTTC. Translating gives CASSLERSSTHEQYF. The chain is built from TRBV5-6 and TRBJ2-7; D gene uncertain. The CDR3 contains 15 residues. V gave up 0 bases and J gave up 5 bases, with 15 bases separating them. The germline V gene has CDR1 SGHDT and CDR2 YYEEEE.

This clone was observed a handful of times. This chain connects TRBV6-5 to TRBJ2-2; 7 nucleotides line up with TRBD1. Looked up from germline, CDR1 is MNHEY and CDR2 is SVGAGI. The CDR3 is 14 amino acids. V was clipped by 0 bases and J by 7 bases; unmatched bases: 2. The CDR3: CASSYSQGIGELFF. The DNA of the CDR3 is TGTGCCAGCAGTTACTCACAGGGGATCGGGGAGCTGTTTTTT.